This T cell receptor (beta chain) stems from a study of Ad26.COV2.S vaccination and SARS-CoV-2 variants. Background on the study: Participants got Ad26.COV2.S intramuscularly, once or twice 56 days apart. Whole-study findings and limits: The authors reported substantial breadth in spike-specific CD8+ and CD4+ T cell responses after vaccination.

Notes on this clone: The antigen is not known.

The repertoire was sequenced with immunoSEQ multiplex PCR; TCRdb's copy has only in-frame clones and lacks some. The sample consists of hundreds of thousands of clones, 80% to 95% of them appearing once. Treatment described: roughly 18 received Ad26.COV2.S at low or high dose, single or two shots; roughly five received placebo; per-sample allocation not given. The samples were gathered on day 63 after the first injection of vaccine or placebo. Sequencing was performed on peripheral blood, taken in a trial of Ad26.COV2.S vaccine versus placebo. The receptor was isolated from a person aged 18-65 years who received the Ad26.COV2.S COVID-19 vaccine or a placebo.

Written as DNA, the CDR3 is TGCAGCGTTGGTATACAGGCGGCGAATGGCTACACCTTC. It encodes CSVGIQAANGYTF. The chain joins TRBV29-1 to TRBJ1-2, with D perhaps TRBD1 (5 bases). Trimming cost V 4 bases and J 6 bases, with 15 bases left between them. The germline CDR1 and CDR2 sequences are SQVTM and ANQGSEA. The CDR3 loop spans 13 amino acids.